Shown below are 24 T cell receptor beta chains from a single sample sequenced in a study of cytomegalovirus exposure and HLA in healthy donors. 60 Vbeta and 13 Jbeta primers were used in PCR. TCRdb's copy holds only in-frame clones and misses some; the assay was immunoSEQ multiplex PCR. The data contain 130,000 or so clones, 77% of them singletons. Specimen: PBMCs. The receptors originated from a female donor in good health and CMV-seronegative.

The chain links TRBV5-1 to TRBJ2-7; TRBD1 agrees at 12 bases. V lost 0 bases to trimming and J lost 7 bases; unmatched junction nucleotides: 14. The CDR3 runs 18 residues. Germline-derived CDR1 and CDR2 are SGHRS and YFSETQ. CDR3 sequence: CASSLGGQGAPVPSEQYF. The DNA of the CDR3 is TGCGCCAGCAGCTTGGGGGGACAGGGGGCGCCGGTCCCGTCGGAGCAGTACTTC.

The DNA for the CDR3 is TGTGCCAGCAGTTTAGGTCGGTCACAGGATACCTACGAGCAGTACTTC. Amino acids: CASSLGRSQDTYEQYF. The chain employs TRBV27 and TRBJ2-7, with D tentatively TRBD1 (5 bases). Trimming removed 2 bases at V and 2 bases at J, with 16 bases between. The CDR3 totals 16 residues. The germline gives CDR1 MNHEY, CDR2 SMNVEV (reference sequence).

The V gene is TRBV5-4, the J gene TRBJ2-7; maybe TRBD2 (6 bases). This CDR3 spans 14 amino acids. Germline-derived CDR1 and CDR2 are SGHNT and YYREEE (reference sequence). With 6 bases removed from V and 2 bases from J, the gap between germline ends came to 15 bases. CDR3 in amino acids: CASTPRDSPYEQYF. The CDR3 coding sequence is TGTGCCAGCACCCCCCGGGACTCCCCCTACGAGCAGTACTTC. Based on the CDR3 plus reference TRBV5-4 and TRBJ2-7, the full variable domain is ETGVTQSPTHLIKTRGQQVTLRCSSQSGHNTVSWYQQALGQGPQFIFQYYREEENGRGNFPPRFSGLQFPNYSSELNVNALELDDSALYLCASTPRDSPYEQYFGPGTRLTVT.

The chain links TRBV10-3 to TRBJ2-7; TRBD1 is a possible D gene (6 bases). V was trimmed by 5 bases and J by 3 bases, leaving 11 bases between them. The CDR3 is made up of 13 amino acids. Looked up from germline, CDR1 is ENHRY and CDR2 is SYGVKD. This chain's CDR3 is CAISRKGDYEQYF. DNA for the CDR3: TGTGCCATCAGTCGTAAGGGGGACTACGAGCAGTACTTC.

Points on this clone: Other DNA sequences in the same sample also yield this CDR3. The chain joins TRBV5-4 to TRBJ1-2; D is uncertain. The CDR3 consists of 16 residues. Germline V gives CDR1 SGHNT, CDR2 YYREEE (reference sequence). V was clipped by 3 bases and J by 0 bases, with 15 bases between them. CDR3 sequence reads: CASSSRPGEANYGYTF. DNA of the CDR3: TGTGCCAGCAGCTCACGCCCCGGGGAAGCTAACTATGGCTACACCTTC.

This clone is a singleton in its sample. The chain recombines TRBV30 with TRBJ1-2; maybe TRBD1 (6 bases). The CDR3 length is 13 residues. CDR1 is GTSNPN, CDR2 SVGIG, per germline (reference sequence). The V and J ends lost 2 bases and 4 bases respectively, with 11 bases between them. CDR3 nucleotides: TGTGCCTGGAGTCGCGGGGGCGTCTATGGCTACACCTTC. Translating it yields CAWSRGGVYGYTF.

The V gene is TRBV7-9, the J gene TRBJ2-7, with TRBD1 identical over 8 bases. CDR1 is SEHNR, CDR2 FQNEAQ, per germline (reference sequence). The V and J ends lost 3 bases and 6 bases, in that order; junction bases with no gene match: 10. CDR3 length: 15 residues. In DNA, the CDR3 is TGTGCCAGCAGCTTTGTTCAGGGGGCGAATAGCGAGCAGTACTTC. Protein sequence: CASSFVQGANSEQYF. Based on the CDR3 plus reference TRBV7-9 and TRBJ2-7, the full variable domain is DTGVSQNPRHKITKRGQNVTFRCDPISEHNRLYWYRQTLGQGPEFLTYFQNEAQLEKSRLLSDRFSAERPKGSFSTLEIQRTEQGDSAMYLCASSFVQGANSEQYFGPGTRLTVT.

The chain uses TRBV9 and TRBJ2-7; 10 positions match TRBD1. Germline-derived CDR1 and CDR2 are SGDLS and YYNGEE. The CDR3 totals 14 residues. V dropped 2 bases and J dropped 6; count of bases not matched to a gene: 5. CDR3 residues: CASSVGTGDREQYF. The CDR3 region has the DNA TGTGCCAGCAGCGTCGGGACAGGGGATCGCGAGCAGTACTTC.

This clone was counted between two and nine times. This chain joins TRBV10-3 and TRBJ1-1, with TRBD1 matching over 8 bases. The CDR3 spans 15 residues. J gave up 7 bases and V 5 bases, and 12 bases lay outside the gene matches. CDR1 and CDR2 (germline): ENHRY, SYGVKD. CDR3 in DNA: TGTGCCATCAGTACGGACAGGGCGGGAACGAGTGAAGCTTTCTTT. It codes for CAISTDRAGTSEAFF.

This chain's CDR3 is CASSLSPPASANTGELFF. CDR3 nucleotides: TGTGCCAGCAGTTTATCCCCCCCGGCTAGCGCTAACACCGGGGAGCTGTTTTTT. This chain joins TRBV27 and TRBJ2-2; a weak D match, TRBD2 (6 bases). The CDR3 spans 18 residues. V was shortened by 0 bases and J by 2 bases, with 16 bases between the two germline ends. Germline CDR1 reads MNHEY; CDR2 reads SMNVEV (reference sequence).

This clone was found a few times. The rearrangement uses TRBV5-1 and TRBJ2-7; tentative D call: TRBD2 (6 bases). The CDR3 runs to 15 residues. CDR1 and CDR2 from the germline V gene are SGHRS and YFSETQ. V was clipped by 0 bases and J by 1 base, with 11 bases between them. Here the CDR3 reads CASSLAEGLSYEQYF. As DNA, the CDR3 is TGCGCCAGCAGCTTGGCGGAGGGGCTGTCCTACGAGCAGTACTTC.

Details on this clone: Other DNA variants within this sample encode the same CDR3. The genes are TRBV19 and TRBJ1-1, with D uncertain. Trimming took off 3 bases at V and 1 base at J, with 6 bases between the two ends. This CDR3 is 13 amino acids long. Germline V gives CDR1 LNHDA, CDR2 SQIVND (reference sequence). CDR3 sequence reads: CASSITRNTEAFF. The CDR3 DNA reads as TGTGCCAGTAGTATTACGAGGAACACTGAAGCTTTCTTT.

Here the CDR3 reads CASGLSELSGANVLTF. The CDR3 region has the DNA TGTGCTAGTGGTTTAAGCGAACTCTCTGGGGCCAACGTCCTGACTTTC. This chain joins TRBV12-5 and TRBJ2-6; no reliable D call. The CDR3 is 16 amino acids. Germline V gene data show CDR1 as LGHNT and CDR2 as FRNRAP. With 3 bases removed from V and 0 bases from J, the gap between germline ends came to 9 bases.

The rearrangement joins TRBV5-5 to TRBJ2-1; TRBD1 might be the D (6 bases). This CDR3 has 16 amino acids. V lost 0 bases to trimming and J lost 9 bases, with 19 bases between them. Germline V gives CDR1 SGHKS, CDR2 YYEKEE (reference sequence). The CDR3 loop is CASSLGTGTSRAEQFF. In nucleotides, the CDR3 is TGTGCCAGCAGCTTGGGAACTGGGACATCTCGGGCTGAGCAGTTCTTC.

This chain joins TRBV27 and TRBJ1-6; weak D call: TRBD1 (5 bases). V was trimmed by 6 bases and J by 1 base, leaving 13 bases between them. This CDR3 is built from 16 residues. Germline V gene lookup returns CDR1 MNHEY and CDR2 SMNVEV (reference sequence). The CDR3 region has the DNA TGTGCCAGCAGGGGCCCAGGGATTTCCTATAATTCACCCCTCCACTTT. Translating it yields CASRGPGISYNSPLHF.

The chain joins TRBV19 to TRBJ1-1; D uncertain. Germline V CDR1 and CDR2: LNHDA, SQIVND (reference sequence). This CDR3 is 12 amino acids long. V gave up 5 bases and J gave up 3 bases, with 7 bases separating them. This CDR3 is CASSRRDTEAFF. The CDR3 DNA is TGTGCCAGTAGTCGGCGGGACACTGAAGCTTTCTTT.

The genes are TRBV29-1 and TRBJ1-2, with D perhaps TRBD1 (5 bases). The CDR3 runs 14 residues. V was trimmed by 0 bases and J by 7 bases, leaving 15 bases between them. CDR1 is SQVTM, CDR2 ANQGSEA, per germline. CDR3 sequence reads: CSVEDGTVKPGYTF. CDR3 in DNA: TGCAGCGTTGAAGATGGGACTGTCAAACCTGGCTACACCTTC. Full variable domain (remainder filled in from reference TRBV29-1 and TRBJ1-2): SAVISQKPSRDICQRGTSLTIQCQVDSQVTMMFWYRQQPGQSLTLIATANQGSEATYESGFVIDKFPISRPNLTFSTLTVSNMSPEDSSIYLCSVEDGTVKPGYTFGSGTRLTVV.

The rearrangement joins TRBV11-2 to TRBJ2-1; 11 bases align to TRBD2. Trimming cost V 5 bases and J 5 bases; bases outside gene matches: 8. This CDR3 is built from 16 residues. Germline V gene sequence: CDR1 SGHAT, CDR2 FQNNGV. The CDR3 here is CASSQLSGGADNEQFF. The CDR3 coding sequence is TGTGCCAGCAGCCAACTTAGCGGGGGGGCGGACAATGAGCAGTTCTTC.

This clone was counted a single time. The chain is built from TRBV6-6 and TRBJ1-3, with D perhaps TRBD1 (5 bases). The V end was cut by 6 bases, the J end by 4 bases, with 19 bases between. The CDR3 consists of 16 residues. Germline CDR1 is MNHNY and CDR2 is SVGAGI (reference sequence). This chain's CDR3 is CASSPGHDRRGNTIYF. Here the CDR3 DNA reads TGTGCCAGCAGCCCCGGACACGATCGACGCGGAAACACCATATATTTT.

This clone was recorded once. This chain joins TRBV7-9 and TRBJ1-5; D is ambiguous. CDR1 SEHNR and CDR2 FQNEAQ come from the germline V gene (reference sequence). The V end lost 1 base, the J end lost 0 bases, and 4 bases lay between the germline ends. The CDR3 is 14 amino acids. CDR3 sequence: CASSLVSSNQPQHF. The CDR3 DNA reads TGTGCCAGCAGCTTAGTCTCTAGCAATCAGCCCCAGCATTTT.

CDR3 DNA: TGTGCCTGGAGTAGGGCAGGGGGTTCCTCTGGGGCCAACGTCCTGACTTTC. Its translation: CAWSRAGGSSGANVLTF. The J gene is TRBJ2-6, the V gene TRBV30, with 7 bases aligning to TRBD1. The CDR3 consists of 17 residues. The V and J ends lost 2 bases and 0 bases, in that order; junction bases with no gene match: 7. CDR1 is GTSNPN and CDR2 is SVGIG in the germline V gene (reference sequence). Supplemented by reference TRBV30 and TRBJ2-6, the full variable domain reads SQTIHQWPATLVQPVGSPLSLECTVEGTSNPNLYWYRQAAGRGLQLLFYSVGIGQISSEVPQNLSASRPQDRQFILSSKKLLLSDSGFYLCAWSRAGGSSGANVLTFGAGSRLTVL.

The rearrangement joins TRBV11-2 to TRBJ2-7; weak D call: TRBD2 (5 bases). Germline values: CDR1 SGHAT, CDR2 FQNNGV. The CDR3 consists of 12 residues. Trimming took off 5 bases at V and 7 bases at J, with 12 bases between the two ends. CDR3 protein: CASSPLTGEQYF. The CDR3 DNA reads TGTGCCAGCAGCCCCTTAACGGGGGAGCAGTACTTC.

The chain uses TRBV6-6 and TRBJ1-2, with 7 bases lining up with TRBD1. The V segment lost 8 bases and the J segment 4 bases; nucleotides outside the gene matches: 10. This CDR3 is 14 amino acids long. CDR1 is MNHNY and CDR2 is SVGAGI in the germline V gene (reference sequence). The CDR3 here is CASRGGALSYGYTF. The CDR3 bases are TGTGCCAGCCGAGGGGGCGCCCTCAGCTATGGCTACACCTTC.

This clone showed up just once. The chain joins TRBV2 to TRBJ2-1, with a weak D call TRBD1 (5 bases). Germline-derived CDR1 and CDR2 are SNHLY and FYNNEI. Trimming shortened V by 3 bases and J by 0 bases, and 12 bases separated the two germline ends. The CDR3 consists of 16 residues. CDR3 sequence: CASSEGHPSSYNEQFF. DNA for the CDR3: TGTGCCAGCAGTGAGGGGCACCCGAGCTCCTACAATGAGCAGTTCTTC.